This T cell receptor beta chain was retrieved from a study of shared clonotypes between healthy human individuals. Findings and caveats of the study: Limited genetic and exposure-history diversity came from having few donors.

With respect to this clone: What it binds is unknown.

TCRdb's table, derived via immunoSEQ multiplex PCR, lists solely in-frame clones and lacks some. The profile shows about 2 million clones, about 95% of them singletons. From germline, CDR1 is MNHEY and CDR2 SVGAGI. Unmatched junction bases numbered 10, after V lost 4 bases and J lost 8 bases. This CDR3 has 15 amino acids. The naive CD8 subset, CD45RO-negative cells positively selected for CCR7, excluded terminally differentiated effector memory CD45RA+ cells. The source is a man younger than 30 in good health. The specimen was naive CD8+ T cells sorted from blood. The chain recombines TRBV6-5 with TRBJ1-2, with 10 bases that match TRBD1. The CDR3 loop reads CASSFSSGTGEGYTF. DNA of the CDR3: TGTGCCAGCAGTTTTTCCTCCGGGACAGGGGAAGGCTACACCTTC.